Presented here are 8 T cell receptor beta chains from one specimen sequenced in a study of blood T cell repertoires in COVID-19. Measured with immunoSEQ multiplex PCR; TCRdb has only the in-frame clones, and not every one. The table has hundreds of thousands of clones, roughly nine tenths seen once. Sample: PBMCs or T cells enriched from blood (not recorded which). All receptors derive from a woman in her 50s in a cohort exposed to, infected with or recovered from COVID-19 (not recorded which).

J is TRBJ1-1 and V is TRBV2; D is undetermined. Germline lookup yields CDR1 SNHLY and CDR2 FYNNEI. CDR3 size: 12 residues. With 4 bases removed from V and 2 bases from J, the gap between germline ends came to 5 bases. The CDR3 nucleotides are TGTGCCAGCAGTGTATCTAACACTGAAGCTTTCTTT. Translated, it gives CASSVSNTEAFF.

The J gene is TRBJ1-3, the V gene TRBV5-1; 8 bases line up with TRBD1. The CDR3 length is 15 residues. Germline trimming cut 2 bases from V and 7 bases from J; bases unmatched to any gene: 8. CDR1 and CDR2 from the germline V gene are SGHRS and YFSETQ. CDR3 sequence (DNA): TGCGCCAGCAGCTTCAACCATGGACAGGGTAACACCATATATTTT. It codes for CASSFNHGQGNTIYF.

The chain couples TRBV6-2 or TRBV6-3 to TRBJ1-1; perhaps TRBD1 as D (6 bases). The CDR3 loop spans 14 amino acids. Trimming removed 2 bases from V and 1 base from J, with 8 bases in between. Germline CDR1 and CDR2: MNHEY and SVGEGT. In DNA, the CDR3 is TGTGCCAGCAGTTACCAGGGGCCGAACACTGAAGCTTTCTTT. Its translation: CASSYQGPNTEAFF.

The rearrangement joins TRBV4-1 to TRBJ2-5; no definite D call. Germline lookup yields CDR1 MGHRA and CDR2 YSYEKL. Trimming pared 0 bases from V and 3 bases from J, leaving 8 bases between. The CDR3 extends over 14 amino acids. The CDR3 DNA sequence: TGCGCCAGCAGCCAAGAACCAGGCAAAGAGACCCAGTACTTC. Protein product: CASSQEPGKETQYF.

The chain has TRBV4-3 and TRBJ1-4; 7 nucleotides align to TRBD1. This CDR3 has 16 amino acids. The germline V gene encodes CDR1 LGHNA and CDR2 YSLEER. With 2 bases clipped from V and 2 bases from J, the junction kept 5 bases outside the gene matches. Written as DNA, the CDR3 is TGCGCCAGCAGCCAAAACAGGGGAGAGACTAATGAAAAACTGTTTTTT. Amino acid sequence: CASSQNRGETNEKLFF.

CDR3 nucleotides: TGTGCCATCAGGGACGACAGGACTTCTAGCAATCAGCCCCAGCATTTT. Protein product: CAIRDDRTSSNQPQHF. The V gene is TRBV10-3, the J gene TRBJ1-5, with D perhaps matching TRBD1 (6 bases). The CDR3 consists of 16 residues. Germline CDR1 and CDR2: ENHRY and SYGVKD. The V end was cut by 6 bases, the J end by 0 bases, with 15 bases between.

V gene TRBV7-9 combines with J gene TRBJ2-7; 8 positions match TRBD1. CDR1 SEHNR and CDR2 FQNEAQ come from the germline V gene (reference sequence). V was pared by 0 bases and J by 1 base, with 11 bases of the junction left unmatched. The CDR3 has 18 amino acids. The CDR3 sequence: CASSLARVRRTGSYEQYF. The CDR3 DNA reads as TGTGCCAGCAGCTTAGCCCGCGTTAGGCGGACAGGGTCCTACGAGCAGTACTTC.

As to this clone: The junction shows a germline mismatch at one end, possibly a read error. This chain links TRBV27 with TRBJ1-4; D is unresolved. The germline V gene has CDR1 MNHEY and CDR2 SMNVEV (reference sequence). The CDR3 length is 13 residues. CDR3: CASSRVSHENLFF. In DNA form, the CDR3 reads TGTGCCTCTTCCCGGGTATCGCATGAAAATCTGTTTTTT.